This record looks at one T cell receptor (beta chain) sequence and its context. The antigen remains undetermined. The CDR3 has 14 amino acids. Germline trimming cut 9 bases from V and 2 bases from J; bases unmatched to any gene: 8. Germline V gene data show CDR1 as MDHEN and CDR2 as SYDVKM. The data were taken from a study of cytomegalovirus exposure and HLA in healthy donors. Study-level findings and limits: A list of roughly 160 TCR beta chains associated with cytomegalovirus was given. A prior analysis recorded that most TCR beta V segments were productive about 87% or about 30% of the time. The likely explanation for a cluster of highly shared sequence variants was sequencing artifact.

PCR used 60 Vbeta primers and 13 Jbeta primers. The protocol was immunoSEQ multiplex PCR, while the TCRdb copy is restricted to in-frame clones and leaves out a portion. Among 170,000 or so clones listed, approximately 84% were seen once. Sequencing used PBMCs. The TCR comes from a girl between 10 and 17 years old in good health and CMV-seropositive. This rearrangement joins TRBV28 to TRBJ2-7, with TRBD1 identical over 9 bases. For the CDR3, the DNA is TGTGCCAGTAGACGGACAGGGGTTGCCTACGAGCAGTACTTC. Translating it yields CASRRTGVAYEQYF.